This T cell receptor (beta chain) emerged from a study of blood T cell repertoires in COVID-19. Study summary: Spain, Italy and the United States supplied samples that represented acute and convalescent COVID-19. The cDNA or gDNA used as material had been derived from T cells, B-cell-depleted T cells, or PBMCs.

Trimming pared 4 bases from V and 7 bases from J, leaving 10 bases between. The germline V gene encodes CDR1 MNHEY and CDR2 SVGAGI. CDR3 length: 12 amino acids. Original data processing: Reference gene primers were amplified, and this amplification served to estimate nucleated cell counts. The table came from immunoSEQ multiplex PCR; TCRdb's copy has only in-frame clones and leaves some out. V and J calls and clone size follow that table, whereas D and trimming were derived from the DNA. The data show some 190,000 clones, 75% to 90% seen once. Sequencing used peripheral blood. This chain links TRBV6-5 with TRBJ1-1; weak D call: TRBD1 (5 bases). This receptor was identified in a man aged 30 to 39 with acute or convalescent COVID-19. CDR3 sequence reads: CASSLGGIEAFF. The CDR3 nucleotides are TGTGCCAGCAGTTTGGGGGGGATTGAAGCTTTCTTT.